This T cell receptor beta chain was recorded in a study of OX40 agonist ivuxolimab in advanced cancers. Looking at the study overall: Ivuxolimab was an agonistic, fully human IgG2 monoclonal antibody directed against OX40 (CD134), a costimulatory receptor. Intravenous ivuxolimab was administered to patients every 2 weeks at six dose levels: 0.01, 0.1, 0.3, 1.5, 3 and 10 mg/kg. Of the roughly 52 dose-escalation patients, hepatocellular carcinoma was present in about 20, melanoma in roughly 15, renal cell carcinoma in 9 and head and neck cancer in 9. In the dose-escalation cohort, 82.7% of patients were male, and the mean age was 60 years with a range of roughly 20 to 80. Patients were allowed to have had prior anti-PD-1, anti-PD-L1 or anti-CTLA-4 therapy, and around 41% of the dose-escalation patients had previously received checkpoint inhibitors. Partial responses occurred in three dose-escalation patients: two with cutaneous melanoma and one with hepatocellular carcinoma. Peripheral TCRbeta sequencing aimed to test whether ivuxolimab altered TCR sequence diversity and caused clonal T-cell expansion. The paper reports the monotherapy dose-escalation portion (N of about 47 patients) of the phase I ivuxolimab trial.

Patients with a history of autoimmune disease or receiving systemic immunosuppression were excluded from the trial. In every dose cohort, peripheral blood was drawn for TCR sequencing at baseline, cycle 4 day 1, and cycle 7 day 1. The samples were drawn from a first-in-human, open-label, multicenter phase I dose-escalation trial of ivuxolimab. The trial enrolled adults with locally advanced or metastatic head and neck squamous cell, hepatocellular, melanoma or renal cell carcinoma. CD4+ and CD8+ T cells were sorted separately from peripheral blood before TCR sequencing. Genomic DNA was extracted from sorted cells for sequencing of the TCRbeta CDR3 region. The immunoSEQ Assay was used to sequence the TCRbeta CDR3 regions. TCRdb stores this immuneACCESS table with in-frame sequences only. Part of the clones is absent; in the studies checked, under half of the shortfall reflects unresolved V genes, and no reason is known for the rest. The sample table lists around 60,000 clones, roughly 84% of them with a count of one. The ten biggest clones cover around 2.1% of the sample.

CDR1 LNHDA and CDR2 SQIVND are derived from the germline V gene (reference sequence). V drops 3 bases and J drops 0 bases, leaving 8 bases in between. The CDR3 starts with the cysteine, ends with the phenylalanine, and has 14 residues. Of all the DNA, just the CDR3 is kept, 42 bases in frame from base 1. Concerning this clone itself: What this receptor recognizes is not known. It has no much larger one-base neighbor in the sample; base qualities were not kept.

Summary of the overall study and its limitations: After ivuxolimab, more expanded clones were found on average in CD8+ T cells than in CD4+ T cells. Antigen specificity was not determined for the clonally expanded peripheral T cells. At doses of 0.1 to 3.0 mg/kg, clonal expansion of both CD4+ and CD8+ blood T cells was observed from baseline to week 6. In the 0.1-3.0 mg/kg groups, partial responders had among the lowest normalized peripheral clonal expansion, particularly in CD8+ T cells. Low levels of normalized T-cell clonal expansion were also seen in some nonresponding patients.

This sequence originates from an adult with an advanced solid tumor such as melanoma, head and neck, liver or kidney cancer. The chain is made from TRBV19 and TRBJ1-2, with a weak D call of TRBD1 (6 bases match). This specimen was CD4+ or CD8+ T cells sorted from blood, taken in a trial of the OX40 agonist ivuxolimab. The base sequence is TGTGCCAGTAGTATGGACAGAGCTAACTATGGCTACACCTTC. Translated, it gives CASSMDRANYGYTF.